This T cell receptor beta chain was retrieved from a study of blood T cell repertoires in COVID-19. Study at large: Both acute and convalescent COVID-19 samples were obtained from the United States, Italy and Spain.

Original processing methods: Cell counts per sample came from amplifying reference gene primers. Some clones are missing from TCRdb's copy, which holds only in-frame ones; the method was immunoSEQ multiplex PCR. V and J calls and clone size come straight from that table; D and trimming were deduced from the DNA. The data show tens of thousands of clones, roughly 90% seen once. The table lists this clone with a count of one. The CDR3 sequence is 15 residues long. V gave up 3 bases and J gave up 1 base, with 12 bases separating them. The germline CDR1 and CDR2 sequences are KGHSH and LQKENI. This chain links TRBV18 with TRBJ2-5; TRBD1 might be the D (6 bases). The material sequenced was peripheral blood. The sequence derives from a human donor in a cohort sampled during active COVID-19. CDR3 amino acids: CASSPGQRLQETQYF. CDR3 in DNA: TGTGCCAGCTCACCGGGACAACGTCTCCAAGAGACCCAGTACTTC.